These 10 T cell receptor beta chains were all obtained from the same sample, sequenced in a study of T cell changes during pregnancy in multiple sclerosis. The table came from immunoSEQ multiplex PCR; TCRdb's copy has only in-frame clones and leaves some out. Among 65,000 or so clones, around 91% were seen once, and the ten largest hold 2% to 2.5%. Here the sequenced sample was peripheral blood, taken in the second trimester of pregnancy. These TCRs come from a female donor in good health, enrolled as a control in a pregnancy study.

The J gene is TRBJ2-7, the V gene TRBV1; the DNA was not used to check the table's D call, TRBD2. TRBV1 is noted as a pseudogene. The CDR3 runs to 17 residues. The CDR3 loop is CTSSQGTGLAVSYEQYF. The CDR3 DNA reads TGCACCAGCAGCCAAGGAACGGGACTAGCGGTTTCCTACGAGCAGTACTTC.

Only a few counts were recorded for this clone. The chain recombines TRBV4-2 with TRBJ2-2; 7 nucleotides match TRBD1. Losses at the gene ends were 3 bases for V and 5 bases for J; bases not matched to a gene: 6. Germline loops: CDR1 LGHNA, CDR2 YNFKEQ. The CDR3 runs to 15 residues. CDR3 DNA: TGTGCCAGCAGCCAGAACAGGGGTAGGACCGGGGAGCTGTTTTTT. This codes for CASSQNRGRTGELFF.

The sample holds one count of this clone. The chain uses TRBV29-1 and TRBJ2-5; 10 bases agree with TRBD1. The CDR3 runs to 13 residues. CDR1 is SQVTM, CDR2 ANQGSEA, per germline. The V gene end was trimmed by 5 bases and the J gene end by 5 bases; junction bases not matched to a gene: 5. The chain's CDR3 is CSVPGQGLETQYF. The CDR3 nucleotides read TGCAGCGTTCCGGGACAGGGGCTGGAGACCCAGTACTTC.

In the case of this clone: A much larger clone lies one base from this, so it may be a read error. The chain recombines TRBV6-1 with TRBJ2-2, with D possibly TRBD2 on 5 matching bases. Germline lookup yields CDR1 MNHNS and CDR2 SASEGT. The length of the CDR3 is 15 residues. V was trimmed by 0 bases and J by 7 bases, leaving 12 bases between them. The CDR3 bases are TGTGCCAGCAGTGAAGCGGGAGAGGACCACGGGGAGCTGTTTTTT. Its translation: CASSEAGEDHGELFF.

The V gene is TRBV6-1, the J gene TRBJ1-6, with 7 positions matching TRBD1. V lost 5 bases, J lost 14 bases, and 9 bases stayed unmatched. The CDR3 sequence is 13 residues long. Germline V gene data show CDR1 as MNHNS and CDR2 as SASEGT. This chain's CDR3 is CASSTGQALTLHF. In nucleotides, the CDR3 is TGTGCCAGCAGTACAGGACAGGCGTTGACCCTCCACTTT.

The DNA of the CDR3 is TGTGCCAGCAGTTCGGGAGAGACCCAGTACTTC. Translated: CASSSGETQYF. The genes are TRBV27 and TRBJ2-5; D unclear. CDR1 MNHEY and CDR2 SMNVEV come from the germline V gene (reference sequence). This CDR3 has 11 amino acids. Trimming removed 4 bases from V and 4 bases from J, with 4 bases in between.

The chain joins TRBV27 to TRBJ2-2, with TRBD1 matching 8 bases. There are 14 residues in the CDR3. The V gene end was trimmed by 5 bases and the J gene end by 7 bases; junction bases not matched to a gene: 6. Germline lookup yields CDR1 MNHEY and CDR2 SMNVEV (reference sequence). The CDR3 nucleotides are TGTGCCAGCAGTCATCAGGGGGCGGGCGGGGAGCTGTTTTTT. Amino acids: CASSHQGAGGELFF.

V gene TRBV6-5 combines with J gene TRBJ1-1; 9 bases align to TRBD1. With V trimmed by 6 bases and J by 1 base, 6 bases remained unmatched. Germline CDR1 MNHEY, CDR2 SVGAGI. This CDR3 comprises 15 residues. CDR3 loop: CASSPPGQGNTEAFF. The CDR3, as DNA: TGTGCCAGCAGCCCCCCGGGACAGGGGAACACTGAAGCTTTCTTT.

The V and J genes are TRBV30 and TRBJ1-2; the match to TRBD1 covers 7 bases. From germline, CDR1 is GTSNPN and CDR2 SVGIG (reference sequence). There are 13 residues in the CDR3. J was trimmed by 4 bases and V by 6 bases; bases with no gene match: 8. The CDR3 DNA reads TGTGCCTGTACCCCGACAGGGCTCTATGGCTACACCTTC. Translating it yields CACTPTGLYGYTF.

V and J are TRBV6-1 and TRBJ1-6; no clear D. This CDR3 has 12 residues. Trimming took 6 bases from V and 4 from J, leaving 4 bases between them. From germline, CDR1 is MNHNS and CDR2 SASEGT. This chain's CDR3 is CASRQYNSPLHF. The CDR3, as DNA: TGTGCCAGCAGGCAGTATAATTCACCCCTCCACTTT.